The clone carrying this T cell receptor beta chain was seen only once. Its cognate antigen is unknown. CDR3 size: 12 residues. The V gene's germline CDR1 is SGHDT and CDR2 YYEEEE. Trimming removed 1 base at V and 11 bases at J, with 12 bases between. The record originates from a study of T cell repertoires in ileal Crohn's disease. Broader study findings: Compared with non-smokers, active smokers at surgery showed more clonal expansions.

TCRdb's table, derived via immunoSEQ multiplex PCR, lists solely in-frame clones and lacks some. The table includes fewer than 20,000 clones, about 75% detected once. The receptor comes from an adult with Crohn's disease. This chain links TRBV5-6 with TRBJ1-1; D is possibly TRBD1 (6 bases). Sequences were obtained from ileal tissue. The CDR3 is CASSLNQGNAFF. CDR3 coding DNA: TGTGCCAGCAGCTTGAATCAGGGGAACGCTTTCTTT.